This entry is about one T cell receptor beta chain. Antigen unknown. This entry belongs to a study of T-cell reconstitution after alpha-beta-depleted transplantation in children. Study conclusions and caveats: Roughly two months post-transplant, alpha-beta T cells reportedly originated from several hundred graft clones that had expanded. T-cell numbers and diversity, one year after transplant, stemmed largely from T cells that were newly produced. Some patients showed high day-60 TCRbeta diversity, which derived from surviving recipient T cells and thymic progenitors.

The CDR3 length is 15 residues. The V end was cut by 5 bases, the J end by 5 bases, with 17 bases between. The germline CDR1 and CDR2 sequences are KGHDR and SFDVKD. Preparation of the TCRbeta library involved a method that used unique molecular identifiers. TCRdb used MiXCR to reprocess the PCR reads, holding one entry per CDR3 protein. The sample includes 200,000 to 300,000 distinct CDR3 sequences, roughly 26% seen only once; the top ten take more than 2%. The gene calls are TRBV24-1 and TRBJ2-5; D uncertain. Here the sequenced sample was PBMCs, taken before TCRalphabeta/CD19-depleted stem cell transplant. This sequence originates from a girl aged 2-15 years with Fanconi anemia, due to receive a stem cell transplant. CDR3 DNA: TGTGCCACCAGTGGTACTATGACTCGGCAGGAGACCCAGTACTTC. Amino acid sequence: CATSGTMTRQETQYF.